Presented here are 18 T cell receptor beta chains from one specimen sequenced in a study of control samples from healthy donors and cancer patients. TCRdb keeps only in-frame clones here, not all; method: immunoSEQ multiplex PCR. The sample shows more than 20,000 clones, more than 75% of them seen only once. The sequencing sample was made of PBMCs. The receptors were gathered from a man between 50 and 59 years old with lung cancer.

The chain combines TRBV27 with TRBJ1-2; a weak D match, TRBD1 (6 bases). Per the germline V gene, CDR1 is MNHEY and CDR2 is SMNVEV (reference sequence). V was shortened by 2 bases and J by 2 bases, with 6 bases between the two germline ends. This CDR3 is 13 amino acids long. The CDR3 coding sequence is TGTGCCAGCAGTTTAAGGGGGAACTATGGCTACACCTTC. Translation gives CASSLRGNYGYTF.

The chain couples TRBV3-1 (or the pseudogene TRBV3-2) to TRBJ2-3, with 9 bases lining up with TRBD2. Trimming at V came to 0 bases and at J to 0 bases, leaving 4 bases not matched to a gene. The CDR3 covers 17 residues. Germline V gives CDR1 LGHDT, CDR2 YNNKEL (reference sequence). The CDR3 DNA sequence: TGTGCCAGCAGCCAAGATTTGCTAGCGGGGAGCACAGATACGCAGTATTTT. Its protein product is CASSQDLLAGSTDTQYF.

J is TRBJ1-1 and V is TRBV12-5; D is undetermined. Germline assignment: CDR1 LGHNT and CDR2 FRNRAP. Trimming left V 6 bases short and J 1 base short, with 9 bases between. The CDR3 is 13 residues long. CDR3 in DNA: TGTGCTAGTGGATCAGACGGGAACACTGAAGCTTTCTTT. Its translation: CASGSDGNTEAFF. Supplemented by reference TRBV12-5 and TRBJ1-1, the full variable domain reads DARVTQTPRHKVTEMGQEVTMRCQPILGHNTVFWYRQTMMQGLELLAYFRNRAPLDDSGMPKDRFSAEMPDATLATLKIQPSEPRDSAVYFCASGSDGNTEAFFGQGTRLTVV.

This clone was recorded once. The chain employs TRBV27 and TRBJ1-3, with D unresolved. There are 17 residues in the CDR3. V shed 5 bases and J shed 0 bases, with 17 bases lying between them. Germline V lookup: CDR1 MNHEY, CDR2 SMNVEV (reference sequence). In DNA form, the CDR3 reads TGTGCCAGCAGTGCCGAGCGGCCAAGAGACTCTGGAAACACCATATATTTT. This gives the protein CASSAERPRDSGNTIYF.

The chain links TRBV9 to TRBJ1-1, with D hard to call. CDR3 length: 14 amino acids. V shed 4 bases and J shed 5 bases, with 15 bases lying between them. The germline V gene encodes CDR1 SGDLS and CDR2 YYNGEE. CDR3 sequence: CASSSDPRRTEAFF. The CDR3 region has the DNA TGTGCCAGCAGCTCCGACCCTCGTAGAACTGAAGCTTTCTTT.

The rearrangement links TRBV7-2 to TRBJ1-1, with unresolved D. Trimming removed 3 bases from V and 0 bases from J, with 8 bases in between. Per germline, CDR1 SGHTA and CDR2 FQGNSA. CDR3 length equals 14 residues. CDR3 region: CASSFAVMNTEAFF. The CDR3 nucleotides read TGTGCCAGCAGCTTTGCAGTCATGAACACTGAAGCTTTCTTT.

This chain uses TRBV6-5 with TRBJ2-2; D gene ambiguous. V lost 1 base to trimming and J lost 7 bases, with 7 bases between them. Germline loops: CDR1 MNHEY, CDR2 SVGAGI. This CDR3 region has 13 residues. The CDR3 DNA sequence: TGTGCCAGCAGTTACTTGGGGTTCGGGGAGCTGTTTTTT. Translation: CASSYLGFGELFF.

The chain joins TRBV7-2 to TRBJ1-2, with D maybe TRBD1 (5 bases). The CDR3 totals 14 residues. CDR1 SGHTA and CDR2 FQGNSA come from the germline V gene. V lost 2 bases and J 2 bases, leaving 9 bases between the germline ends. The CDR3 region has the DNA TGTGCCAGCAGCTTAACGGGGGAGAACTATGGCTACACCTTC. Translation: CASSLTGENYGYTF.

The chain recombines TRBV27 with TRBJ2-1; 8 nucleotides line up with TRBD1. Trimming at V came to 3 bases and at J to 7 bases, leaving 5 bases not matched to a gene. The CDR3 is made up of 14 amino acids. CDR1 MNHEY and CDR2 SMNVEV come from the germline V gene (reference sequence). The DNA of the CDR3 is TGTGCCAGCAGTTTGCAGGGGGCGCGGAATGAGCAGTTCTTC. Translation gives CASSLQGARNEQFF.

The table lists this clone with a count of one. This chain links TRBV24-1 with TRBJ2-7; perhaps TRBD1 as D (5 bases). This CDR3 has 14 amino acids. CDR1 KGHDR and CDR2 SFDVKD come from the germline V gene. V lost 2 bases and J lost 4, with 11 bases in between. In nucleotides, the CDR3 is TGTGCCACCAGTGATTCCCTCAAGGGGTACGAGCAGTACTTC. As protein: CATSDSLKGYEQYF.

The chain combines TRBV2 with TRBJ1-4; TRBD1 matches at 7 bases. J lost 0 bases, V lost 8 bases, and 3 bases had no gene match. The CDR3 is 14 amino acids. The V gene's germline CDR1 is SNHLY and CDR2 FYNNEI. DNA of the CDR3: TGTGCCAGCGGACAGGAAACAACTAATGAAAAACTGTTTTTT. Translated, it gives CASGQETTNEKLFF.

The table lists this clone with a count of one. The chain employs TRBV21-1 and TRBJ2-2; the tabulated D call, TRBD2, remains unverified against the DNA. TRBV21-1 is a recognized pseudogene. This CDR3 spans 18 amino acids. The CDR3 is CASSKAQSGLENTGELFF. Here the CDR3 DNA reads TGTGCCAGCAGTAAAGCCCAATCGGGGTTAGAGAACACCGGGGAGCTGTTTTTT.

The gene calls are TRBV7-2 and TRBJ2-3, with a tentative D call TRBD2 (7 bases). The CDR3 extends over 15 amino acids. Germline V gives CDR1 SGHTA, CDR2 FQGNSA. The germline V and J ends were trimmed by 5 bases and 6 bases, with 18 bases remaining between them. The CDR3 sequence: CASSDEGGFPDTQYF. The DNA for the CDR3 is TGTGCCAGCAGCGACGAGGGGGGGTTCCCTGATACGCAGTATTTT. Filled out from reference TRBV7-2 and TRBJ2-3, the complete variable domain reads GAGVSQSPSNKVTEKGKDVELRCDPISGHTALYWYRQSLGQGLEFLIYFQGNSAPDKSGLPSDRFSAERTGGSVSTLTIQRTQQEDSAVYLCASSDEGGFPDTQYFGPGTRLTVL.

The chain is built from TRBV5-1 and TRBJ1-6; D may be TRBD1 (6 bases). V shed 2 bases and J shed 0 bases, with 12 bases lying between them. The CDR3 contains 17 residues. In germline, CDR1 is SGHRS, CDR2 YFSETQ. The CDR3 region has the DNA TGCGCCAGCAGCTTAGGCCAGGGGCCCTCCTATAATTCACCCCTCCACTTT. Translated: CASSLGQGPSYNSPLHF.

This chain connects TRBV7-9 to TRBJ1-1, with a weak D call TRBD1 (6 bases). V was clipped by 5 bases and J by 8 bases, with 15 bases between them. The CDR3 length is 13 residues. Germline assignment: CDR1 SEHNR and CDR2 FQNEAQ (reference sequence). For the CDR3, the DNA is TGTGCCAGCAGCCTACCGACAGGTTGGGAAGCTTTCTTT. Its protein product is CASSLPTGWEAFF.

The chain is built from TRBV12-3 or TRBV12-4 and TRBJ1-1, with D possibly being TRBD1 (5 bases). This CDR3 has 13 residues. Trimming took 1 base from V and 6 from J, leaving 9 bases between them. CDR3 region: CASSLVWGAEAFF. As DNA, the CDR3 is TGTGCCAGCAGTTTAGTTTGGGGCGCTGAAGCTTTCTTT.

The V gene is TRBV11-2, the J gene TRBJ2-7, with D perhaps TRBD1 or TRBD2 (6 bases each). CDR3 length: 14 residues. V was shortened by 4 bases and J by 2 bases, with 12 bases between the two germline ends. Per the germline V gene, CDR1 is SGHAT and CDR2 is FQNNGV. CDR3 in DNA: TGTGCCAGCAGCTCGCGGGACAACACCTACGAGCAGTACTTC. Its translation: CASSSRDNTYEQYF. The full variable domain, rest sourced from reference TRBV11-2 and TRBJ2-7, is EAGVAQSPRYKIIEKRQSVAFWCNPISGHATLYWYQQILGQGPKLLIQFQNNGVVDDSQLPKDRFSAERLKGVDSTLKIQPAKLEDSAVYLCASSSRDNTYEQYFGPGTRLTVT.

The CDR3 nucleotides are TGTGCCATCAAGCGGGACCGTAGGAGCTACGAGCAGTACTTC. It specifies CAIKRDRRSYEQYF. The gene calls are TRBV10-3 and TRBJ2-7; 7 bases map to TRBD2. The CDR3 has 14 amino acids. Unmatched junction bases numbered 9, after V lost 7 bases and J lost 3 bases. The V gene's germline CDR1 is ENHRY and CDR2 SYGVKD.